This TCR beta chain was identified in a study of T cells in Graves' hyperthyroidism and ophthalmopathy. The wider study: Staff took peripheral blood when the initial diagnosis was made, before any treatment began.

On this clonotype: Antigen specificity is unknown.

Study observations and caveats: Also found in blood were most expanded thyroid clonotypes above 0.001. It was a median around seven months before onset that the model predicted ophthalmopathy.

PBMCs were sourced from approximately 10 ml fresh peripheral blood. The CDR3 regions of TCR beta were amplified from RNA transcripts. When the TCR CDR3 underwent first-round RT-PCR, the HTBI primer set was used. Each CDR3 protein gets one entry after TCRdb re-called the multiplex PCR reads with MiXCR. The sample includes a few hundred thousand distinct CDR3 sequences, roughly 20% of them seen just once. The sequencing sample was made of blood. This receptor was taken from a man younger than 35 with Graves' hyperthyroidism.

CDR3 residues: CASSPRTAHQETQYF. The DNA for the CDR3 is TGTGCCAGCAGTCCCCGGACGGCGCACCAAGAGACCCAGTACTTC. The V call is TRBV28, the J call TRBJ2-5; D unresolved. Per germline, CDR1 MDHEN and CDR2 SYDVKM. V lost 5 bases and J lost 0, with 13 bases in between. The CDR3 spans 15 residues.